The 29 T cell receptor beta chains presented below share a single source sample, sequenced in a study of T cell responses to AZD1222 COVID-19 vaccine. TCRdb's copy holds only in-frame clones and misses some; the assay was immunoSEQ multiplex PCR. Seen here are more than 95,000 clones, around nine tenths observed once, and the top ten hold 7.5%. Sample: peripheral blood, taken on day 0 of AZD1222 vaccination. The receptor set was obtained from an adult in good health.

This chain links TRBV10-3 with TRBJ2-1, with 10 positions matching TRBD2. V lost 5 bases to trimming and J lost 5 bases; unmatched junction nucleotides: 9. Germline CDR1 reads ENHRY; CDR2 reads SYGVKD. The CDR3 is 16 residues long. CDR3 amino acids: CAISPEGAGGDNEQFF. In nucleotides, the CDR3 is TGTGCCATCAGTCCCGAGGGAGCGGGGGGGGACAATGAGCAGTTCTTC.

The V call is TRBV5-1, the J call TRBJ1-4; no firm D call. Between the trimmed V and J ends, which lost 4 bases and 4 bases, there was a span of 11 bases. Germline CDR1 reads SGHRS; CDR2 reads YFSETQ. The CDR3 is 14 residues long. Written as DNA, the CDR3 is TGCGCCAGCAGCCCCAAGGGTGGTAATGAAAAACTGTTTTTT. It encodes CASSPKGGNEKLFF.

CDR3 DNA sequence: TGTGCCAGCGCGGGACAGGGGGCGAGGTCGGACGTTCAGTACTTC. It yields the protein CASAGQGARSDVQYF. The chain joins TRBV28 to TRBJ2-4; 12 positions agree with TRBD1. Trimming cost V 8 bases and J 11 bases; bases outside gene matches: 13. Germline V CDR1 and CDR2: MDHEN, SYDVKM. This CDR3 region has 15 residues.

The chain joins TRBV6-6 to TRBJ1-5; D call uncertain. The CDR3 spans 13 residues. V dropped 5 bases and J dropped 5 bases, with 10 bases sitting between them. Germline CDR1 and CDR2: MNHNY and SVGAGI (reference sequence). The CDR3 nucleotides read TGTGCCAGCAGTCCAACCGTATATCAGCCCCAGCATTTT. This codes for CASSPTVYQPQHF.

J is TRBJ2-1 and V is TRBV5-5; 9 bases line up with TRBD1. After removal of 4 bases from V and 10 bases from J, the junction contained 3 bases not matched to a gene. This CDR3 region has 12 residues. CDR1 and CDR2 from the germline V gene are SGHKS and YYEKEE (reference sequence). CDR3 in DNA: TGTGCCAGCAGCCTGACAGGGGGGGAGCAGTTCTTC. It codes for CASSLTGGEQFF.

The chain has TRBV5-5 and TRBJ1-4, with D maybe TRBD1 (5 bases). The CDR3 runs to 14 residues. Trimming left V 1 base short and J 5 bases short, with 9 bases between. Germline-derived CDR1 and CDR2 are SGHKS and YYEKEE (reference sequence). The CDR3 is CASSLRDLNEKLFF. Written as DNA, the CDR3 is TGTGCCAGCAGCTTGAGGGACTTGAATGAAAAACTGTTTTTT. Full variable domain (remainder filled in from reference TRBV5-5 and TRBJ1-4): DAGVTQSPTHLIKTRGQQVTLRCSPISGHKSVSWYQQVLGQGPQFIFQYYEKEERGRGNFPDRFSARQFPNYSSELNVNALLLGDSALYLCASSLRDLNEKLFFGSGTQLSVL.

The V call is TRBV19, the J call TRBJ1-1; D uncertain. Trimming removed 4 bases at V and 0 bases at J, with 6 bases between. Germline CDR1 LNHDA, CDR2 SQIVND (reference sequence). The CDR3 totals 13 residues. The CDR3 loop is CASSTALNTEAFF. DNA for the CDR3: TGTGCCAGTAGTACTGCCCTGAACACTGAAGCTTTCTTT.

This clone has only a few counts. The chain is built from TRBV11-1 and TRBJ2-2, with TRBD2 as a possible D gene (5 bases). The CDR3 contains 16 residues. In germline, CDR1 is SGHAT, CDR2 FQDESV (reference sequence). V lost 5 bases and J lost 1, with 14 bases in between. The CDR3 bases are TGTGCCAGCAGCCAACTAGGGTCCAAGAACACCGGGGAGCTGTTTTTT. It is translated as CASSQLGSKNTGELFF.

This chain links TRBV6-6 with TRBJ1-1; the D is unclear. V dropped 5 bases and J dropped 4 bases, with 8 bases sitting between them. Germline V gene lookup returns CDR1 MNHNY and CDR2 SVGAGI (reference sequence). This CDR3 region has 12 residues. The CDR3 sequence is CASSPSFTEAFF. The CDR3 DNA sequence: TGTGCCAGCAGTCCCTCGTTCACTGAAGCTTTCTTT.

The chain has TRBV6-1 and TRBJ1-1, with a possible D match to TRBD1 (5 bases). V was pared by 7 bases and J by 0 bases, with 9 bases between. The CDR3 loop spans 13 amino acids. Per germline, CDR1 MNHNS and CDR2 SASEGT. CDR3 bases: TGTGCCAGCAAGGACACGATGAACACTGAAGCTTTCTTT. It is translated as CASKDTMNTEAFF.

CDR3 coding DNA: TGTGCCAGCAGTGAAGAGGGAGGTTCCTACAATGAGCAGTTCTTC. Its translation: CASSEEGGSYNEQFF. This chain links TRBV2 with TRBJ2-1, with D tentatively TRBD2 (6 bases). Between the trimmed V and J ends, which lost 1 base and 1 base, there was a span of 8 bases. The CDR3 loop spans 15 amino acids. Germline CDR1 is SNHLY and CDR2 is FYNNEI.

This chain uses TRBV19 with TRBJ1-1; no clear D gene. Trimming left V 9 bases short and J 5 bases short, with 7 bases between. Germline V gives CDR1 LNHDA, CDR2 SQIVND (reference sequence). The CDR3 has 10 residues. The CDR3 protein is CASRGTEAFF. CDR3 nucleotide sequence: TGTGCCAGCCGGGGTACTGAAGCTTTCTTT.

The chain is built from TRBV9 and TRBJ1-4; weak D call: TRBD1 (5 bases). The CDR3 extends over 14 amino acids. CDR1 and CDR2 from the germline V gene are SGDLS and YYNGEE. Trimming took 4 bases from V and 8 from J, leaving 15 bases between them. CDR3 sequence reads: CASSRRGSGEKLFF. The CDR3 DNA is TGTGCCAGCAGCCGCCGGGGGTCGGGGGAAAAACTGTTTTTT.

V is TRBV18 and J is TRBJ1-2; unclear D gene. The ends were cut back, 2 bases at V and 7 bases at J, with 11 bases in the middle. The germline V gene has CDR1 KGHSH and CDR2 LQKENI. The CDR3 is 13 amino acids. CDR3 loop: CASSPAGAGGYTF. The CDR3 bases are TGTGCCAGCTCACCAGCAGGCGCGGGTGGCTACACCTTC.

This clone was observed a few times. The rearrangement uses TRBV4-1 and TRBJ2-7; TRBD2 matches 16 bases. CDR1 and CDR2 (germline): MGHRA, YSYEKL. V lost 3 bases to trimming and J lost 0 bases; unmatched junction nucleotides: 8. This CDR3 has 19 residues. The CDR3 spells CASSHPGLAGGPHSYEQYF. DNA for the CDR3: TGCGCCAGCAGCCACCCGGGACTAGCGGGAGGGCCCCACTCCTACGAGCAGTACTTC.

This chain links TRBV5-5 with TRBJ1-5; D is unresolved. V lost 0 bases, J lost 0 bases, and 7 bases lay in between. The V gene's germline CDR1 is SGHKS and CDR2 YYEKEE (reference sequence). The CDR3 contains 15 residues. DNA for the CDR3: TGTGCCAGCAGCTTGGGGCCCAATAGCAATCAGCCCCAGCATTTT. Residues: CASSLGPNSNQPQHF. The variable domain in full, with the rest retrieved from reference TRBV5-5 and TRBJ1-5, is DAGVTQSPTHLIKTRGQQVTLRCSPISGHKSVSWYQQVLGQGPQFIFQYYEKEERGRGNFPDRFSARQFPNYSSELNVNALLLGDSALYLCASSLGPNSNQPQHFGDGTRLSIL.

The V gene is TRBV6-5, the J gene TRBJ1-3; D not certain. The V end was cut by 0 bases, the J end by 0 bases, with 9 bases between. The CDR3 has 16 residues. Per the germline V gene, CDR1 is MNHEY and CDR2 is SVGAGI. The DNA for the CDR3 is TGTGCCAGCAGTTACTCAAACGTACACTCTGGAAACACCATATATTTT. Protein product: CASSYSNVHSGNTIYF.

In this sample, this clone turned up a few times. The V call is TRBV12-3 or TRBV12-4, the J call TRBJ1-2; TRBD1 is a possible D gene (6 bases). The CDR3 runs to 13 residues. Trimming took off 5 bases at V and 6 bases at J, with 13 bases between the two ends. The DNA of the CDR3 is TGTGCCAGCAGTCAACAGGGAGTTGATGGCTACACCTTC. Protein: CASSQQGVDGYTF.

V and J are TRBV15 and TRBJ1-4; weak D call: TRBD1 (5 bases). Germline-derived CDR1 and CDR2 are LNHNV and YYDKDF (reference sequence). With 3 bases removed from V and 0 bases from J, the gap between germline ends came to 11 bases. This CDR3 has 16 amino acids. The CDR3 loop reads CATSRGRTSTNEKLFF. The DNA for the CDR3 is TGTGCCACCAGCAGGGGACGGACTTCAACTAATGAAAAACTGTTTTTT.

J is TRBJ2-2 and V is TRBV7-2; 8 bases align to TRBD2. V shed 2 bases, J shed 5 bases, and the junction held 13 bases outside the gene matches. This CDR3 spans 18 amino acids. Germline-derived CDR1 and CDR2 are SGHTA and FQGNSA. The DNA of the CDR3 is TGTGCCAGCAGCTTATTTGTTATTAGGGCGGGAGGTACCGGGGAGCTGTTTTTT. It is translated as CASSLFVIRAGGTGELFF.

The chain links TRBV5-6 to TRBJ2-1; 7 nucleotides agree with TRBD1. This CDR3 contains 16 residues. Germline V gene lookup returns CDR1 SGHDT and CDR2 YYEEEE. V lost 1 base and J lost 5; bases outside the gene matches: 9. In DNA, the CDR3 is TGTGCCAGCAGCTTGATCCGGACAGGATTACACAATGAGCAGTTCTTC. This sequence encodes CASSLIRTGLHNEQFF.

As to this clone: Other nucleotide sequences from this sample produce the same CDR3. The chain recombines TRBV9 with TRBJ1-2; unclear D gene. The CDR3 covers 13 residues. Looked up from germline, CDR1 is SGDLS and CDR2 is YYNGEE. Trimming took off 0 bases at V and 2 bases at J, with 5 bases between the two ends. CDR3 residues: CASSVGQNYGYTF. CDR3 nucleotides: TGTGCCAGCAGCGTAGGCCAGAACTATGGCTACACCTTC.

The chain couples TRBV18 to TRBJ2-3; TRBD2 aligns across 11 bases. CDR1 is KGHSH and CDR2 is LQKENI in the germline V gene. This CDR3 comprises 16 residues. V trimming: 3 bases; J trimming: 5 bases; junction bases outside the gene matches: 7. The CDR3 loop is CASSPTLAGDGDTQYF. DNA of the CDR3: TGTGCCAGCTCACCCACACTAGCGGGGGATGGAGATACGCAGTATTTT.

The chain is built from TRBV28 and TRBJ2-1; 12 nucleotides line up with TRBD2. The V and J ends lost 6 bases and 10 bases, in that order; junction bases with no gene match: 10. Germline V gene sequence: CDR1 MDHEN, CDR2 SYDVKM. This CDR3 spans 15 amino acids. CDR3 sequence: CASSRIGTSGSEQFF. The CDR3 nucleotides read TGTGCCAGCAGCAGAATAGGGACTAGCGGGTCGGAGCAGTTCTTC.

There are a few counts of this clone. The gene calls are TRBV7-9 and TRBJ1-1; D is unclear. The CDR3 is 13 residues long. V was clipped by 1 base and J by 7 bases, with 10 bases between them. The germline V gene has CDR1 SEHNR and CDR2 FQNEAQ (reference sequence). The CDR3: CASSLVGGLEAFF. CDR3 nucleotide sequence: TGTGCCAGCAGCTTAGTTGGCGGGCTTGAAGCTTTCTTT.

This clone was observed a handful of times. The rearrangement joins TRBV30 to TRBJ1-1, with D hard to call. V was clipped by 3 bases and J by 1 base, with 9 bases between them. This CDR3 has 13 residues. The V gene's germline CDR1 is GTSNPN and CDR2 SVGIG (reference sequence). CDR3 DNA sequence: TGTGCCTGGAGATCCCCATCGAACACTGAAGCTTTCTTT. It encodes CAWRSPSNTEAFF. Based on the CDR3 plus reference TRBV30 and TRBJ1-1, the full variable domain is SQTIHQWPATLVQPVGSPLSLECTVEGTSNPNLYWYRQAAGRGLQLLFYSVGIGQISSEVPQNLSASRPQDRQFILSSKKLLLSDSGFYLCAWRSPSNTEAFFGQGTRLTVV.

This rearrangement joins TRBV7-3 to TRBJ2-7; D is perhaps TRBD1 (6 bases). The V end was cut by 5 bases, the J end by 7 bases, with 15 bases between. CDR1 is SGHTA, CDR2 FQGTGA, per germline. The CDR3 runs 13 residues. Here the CDR3 DNA reads TGTGCCAGCAGCCAAGCAGGCACAGGGGAGCAGTACTTC. It specifies CASSQAGTGEQYF.

The chain has TRBV5-1 and TRBJ2-7, with 7 bases lining up with TRBD2. Trimming removed 4 bases from V and 3 bases from J; junction bases left unmatched: 7. The CDR3 is made up of 14 amino acids. Germline lookup yields CDR1 SGHRS and CDR2 YFSETQ. The CDR3 DNA sequence: TGCGCCAGCAGCCCGCAAGCGGGGAGCTACGAGCAGTACTTC. Its translation is CASSPQAGSYEQYF. The variable domain in full, with the rest retrieved from reference TRBV5-1 and TRBJ2-7, is KAGVTQTPRYLIKTRGQQVTLSCSPISGHRSVSWYQQTPGQGLQFLFEYFSETQRNKGNFPGRFSGRQFSNSRSEMNVSTLELGDSALYLCASSPQAGSYEQYFGPGTRLTVT.

This chain links TRBV30 with TRBJ2-2, with D perhaps TRBD2 (6 bases). Trimming stripped 2 bases from V and 6 bases from J, with 10 bases between. Germline loops: CDR1 GTSNPN, CDR2 SVGIG (reference sequence). The CDR3 is made up of 13 amino acids. The CDR3 DNA reads as TGTGCCTGGAGTTTCGGGGGATCCGGGGAGCTGTTTTTT. As protein: CAWSFGGSGELFF.